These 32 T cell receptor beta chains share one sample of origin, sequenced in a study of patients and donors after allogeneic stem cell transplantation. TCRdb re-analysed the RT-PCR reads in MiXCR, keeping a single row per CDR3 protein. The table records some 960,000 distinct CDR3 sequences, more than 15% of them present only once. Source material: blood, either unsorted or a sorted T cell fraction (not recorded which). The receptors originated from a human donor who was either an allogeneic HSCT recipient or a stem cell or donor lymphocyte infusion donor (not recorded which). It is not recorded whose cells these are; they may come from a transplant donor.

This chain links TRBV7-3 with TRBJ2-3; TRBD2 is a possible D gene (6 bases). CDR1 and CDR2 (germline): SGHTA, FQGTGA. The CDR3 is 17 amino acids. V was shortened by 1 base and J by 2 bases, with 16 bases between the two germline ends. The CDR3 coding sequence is TGTGCCAGCAGCTTAATATCGGGAGTGGGGATCACAGATACGCAGTATTTT. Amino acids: CASSLISGVGITDTQYF.

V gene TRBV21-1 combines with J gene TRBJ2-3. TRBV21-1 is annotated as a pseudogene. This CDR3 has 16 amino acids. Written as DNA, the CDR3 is TGTGCCAGCAGCAAAGGAGACACCAGACCCACAGATACGCAGTATTTT. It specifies CASSKGDTRPTDTQYF.

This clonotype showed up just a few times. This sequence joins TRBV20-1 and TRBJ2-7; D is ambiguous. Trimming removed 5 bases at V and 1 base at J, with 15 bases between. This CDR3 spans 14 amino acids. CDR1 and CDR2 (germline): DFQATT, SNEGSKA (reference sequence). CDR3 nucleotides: TGCAGTGCTCTCCAGCGTTTAAGGTCCTACGAGCAGTACTTC. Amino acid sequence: CSALQRLRSYEQYF.

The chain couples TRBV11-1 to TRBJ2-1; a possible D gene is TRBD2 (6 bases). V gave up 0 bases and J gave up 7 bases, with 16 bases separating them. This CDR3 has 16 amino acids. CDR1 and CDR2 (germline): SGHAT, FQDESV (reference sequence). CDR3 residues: CASSLAGGWGTNEQFF. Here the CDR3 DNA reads TGTGCCAGCAGCTTAGCGGGGGGATGGGGTACAAATGAGCAGTTCTTC.

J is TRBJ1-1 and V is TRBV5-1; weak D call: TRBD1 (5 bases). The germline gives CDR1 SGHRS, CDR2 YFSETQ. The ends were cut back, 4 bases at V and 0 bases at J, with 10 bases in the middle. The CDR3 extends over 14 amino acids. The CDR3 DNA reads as TGCGCCAGCAGCACGTGGGGCCTGAACACTGAAGCTTTCTTT. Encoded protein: CASSTWGLNTEAFF.

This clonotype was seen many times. The CDR3 loop is CASSLYQTGVNTGELFF. The DNA of the CDR3 is TGTGCCAGCAGCCTATACCAGACAGGAGTTAACACCGGGGAGCTGTTTTTT. The chain employs TRBV7-6 and TRBJ2-2; possibly TRBD1 for D (6 bases). V was cut by 5 bases and J by 2 bases, with 18 bases left in between. The CDR3 length is 17 residues. Germline-derived CDR1 and CDR2 are SGHVS and FNYEAQ.

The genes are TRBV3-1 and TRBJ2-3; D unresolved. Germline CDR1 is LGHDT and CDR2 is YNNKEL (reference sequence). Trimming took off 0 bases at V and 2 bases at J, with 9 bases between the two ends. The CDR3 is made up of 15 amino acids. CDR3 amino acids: CASSQEGSNTDTQYF. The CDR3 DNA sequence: TGTGCCAGCAGCCAAGAGGGATCTAACACAGATACGCAGTATTTT.

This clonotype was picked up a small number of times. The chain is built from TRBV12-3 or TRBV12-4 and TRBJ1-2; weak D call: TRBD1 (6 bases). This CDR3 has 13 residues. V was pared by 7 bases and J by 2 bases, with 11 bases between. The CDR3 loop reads CASTRDKNYGYTF. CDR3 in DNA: TGTGCCAGCACCAGGGACAAGAACTATGGCTACACCTTC.

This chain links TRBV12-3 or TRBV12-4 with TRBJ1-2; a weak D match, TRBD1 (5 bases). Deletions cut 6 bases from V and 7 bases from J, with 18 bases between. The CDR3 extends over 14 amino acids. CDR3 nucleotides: TGTGCCAGCAGCTCGCTAGGGGACGGGGGTGGCTACACCTTC. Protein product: CASSSLGDGGGYTF.

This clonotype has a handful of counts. CDR3 amino acids: CSARELSYPSYEQYF. For the CDR3, the DNA is TGCAGTGCTAGAGAGTTATCCTACCCTTCCTACGAGCAGTACTTC. The chain uses TRBV20-1 and TRBJ2-7; D uncertain. CDR1 and CDR2 from the germline V gene are DFQATT and SNEGSKA (reference sequence). There are 15 residues in the CDR3. V shed 0 bases and J shed 1 base, with 13 bases lying between them.

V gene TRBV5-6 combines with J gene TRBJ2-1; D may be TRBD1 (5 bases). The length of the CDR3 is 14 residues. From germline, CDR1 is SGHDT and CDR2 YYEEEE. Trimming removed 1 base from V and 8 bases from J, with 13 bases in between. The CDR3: CASSLRGLPHEQFF. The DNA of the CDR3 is TGTGCCAGCAGCTTGAGGGGTCTTCCCCATGAGCAGTTCTTC.

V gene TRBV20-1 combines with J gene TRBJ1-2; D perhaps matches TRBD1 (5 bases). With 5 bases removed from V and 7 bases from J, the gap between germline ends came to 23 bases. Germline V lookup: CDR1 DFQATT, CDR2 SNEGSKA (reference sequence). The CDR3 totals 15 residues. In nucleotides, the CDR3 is TGCAGTGCTGGGGGATCGTCTACGGGCTTTAGTGGCTACACCTTC. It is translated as CSAGGSSTGFSGYTF.

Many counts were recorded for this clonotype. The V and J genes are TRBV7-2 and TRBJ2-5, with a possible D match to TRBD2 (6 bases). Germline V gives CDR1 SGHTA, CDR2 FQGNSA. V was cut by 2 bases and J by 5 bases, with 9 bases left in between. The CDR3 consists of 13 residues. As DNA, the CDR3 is TGTGCCAGCAGCTTATTGGGGAGGGAGACCCAGTACTTC. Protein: CASSLLGRETQYF. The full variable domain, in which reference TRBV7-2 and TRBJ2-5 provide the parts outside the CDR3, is GAGVSQSPSNKVTEKGKDVELRCDPISGHTALYWYRQSLGQGLEFLIYFQGNSAPDKSGLPSDRFSAERTGGSVSTLTIQRTQQEDSAVYLCASSLLGRETQYFGPGTRLLVL.

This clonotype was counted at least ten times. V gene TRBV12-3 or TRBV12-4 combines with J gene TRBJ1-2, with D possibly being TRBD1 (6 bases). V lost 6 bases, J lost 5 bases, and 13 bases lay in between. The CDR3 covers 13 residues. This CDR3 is CASSLGQPYGYTF. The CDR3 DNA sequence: TGTGCCAGCAGCCTAGGACAGCCTTATGGCTACACCTTC.

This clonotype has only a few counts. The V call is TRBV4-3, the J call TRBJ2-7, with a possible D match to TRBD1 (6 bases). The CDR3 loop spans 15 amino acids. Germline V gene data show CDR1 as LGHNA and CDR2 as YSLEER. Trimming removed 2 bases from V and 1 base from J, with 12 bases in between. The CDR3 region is CASSQLQGSSYEQYF. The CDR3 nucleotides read TGCGCCAGCAGCCAATTACAGGGCTCTTCCTACGAGCAGTACTTC.

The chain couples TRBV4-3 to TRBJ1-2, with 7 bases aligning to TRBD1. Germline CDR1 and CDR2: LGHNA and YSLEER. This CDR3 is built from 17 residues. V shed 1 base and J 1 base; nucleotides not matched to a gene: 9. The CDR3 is CASSQATGTVLNYGYTF. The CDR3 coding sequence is TGCGCCAGCAGCCAAGCAACAGGGACAGTACTTAACTATGGCTACACCTTC.

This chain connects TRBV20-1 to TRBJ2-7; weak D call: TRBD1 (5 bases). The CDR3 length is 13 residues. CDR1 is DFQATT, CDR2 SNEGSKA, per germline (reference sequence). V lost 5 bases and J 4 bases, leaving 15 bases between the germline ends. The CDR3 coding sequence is TGCAGTGCTGGGCCGAAAGGGGATTACGAGCAGTACTTC. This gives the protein CSAGPKGDYEQYF.

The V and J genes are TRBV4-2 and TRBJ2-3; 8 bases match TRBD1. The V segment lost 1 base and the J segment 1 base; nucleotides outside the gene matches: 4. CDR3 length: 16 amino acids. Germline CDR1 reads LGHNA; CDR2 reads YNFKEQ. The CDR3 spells CASSQGDRGGTDTQYF. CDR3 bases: TGTGCCAGCAGCCAAGGTGACAGGGGAGGCACAGATACGCAGTATTTT.

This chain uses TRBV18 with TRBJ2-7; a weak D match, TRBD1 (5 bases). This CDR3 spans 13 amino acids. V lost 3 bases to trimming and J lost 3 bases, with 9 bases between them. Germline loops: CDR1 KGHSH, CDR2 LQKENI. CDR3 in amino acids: CASSPQGHYEQYF. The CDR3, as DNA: TGTGCCAGCTCACCCCAGGGTCACTACGAGCAGTACTTC.

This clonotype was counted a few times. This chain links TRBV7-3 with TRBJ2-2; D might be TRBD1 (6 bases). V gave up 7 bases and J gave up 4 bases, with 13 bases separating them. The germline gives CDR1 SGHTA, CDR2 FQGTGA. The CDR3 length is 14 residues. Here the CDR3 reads CASTRQAFTGELFF. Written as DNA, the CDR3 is TGTGCCAGCACACGACAGGCTTTCACCGGGGAGCTGTTTTTT.

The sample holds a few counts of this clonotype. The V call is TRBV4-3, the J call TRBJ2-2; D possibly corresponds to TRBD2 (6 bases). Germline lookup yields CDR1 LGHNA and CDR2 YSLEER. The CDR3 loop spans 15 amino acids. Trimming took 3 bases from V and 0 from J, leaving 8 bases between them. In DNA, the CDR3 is TGCGCCAGCAGCCATAGGGACTCGAACACCGGGGAGCTGTTTTTT. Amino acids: CASSHRDSNTGELFF.

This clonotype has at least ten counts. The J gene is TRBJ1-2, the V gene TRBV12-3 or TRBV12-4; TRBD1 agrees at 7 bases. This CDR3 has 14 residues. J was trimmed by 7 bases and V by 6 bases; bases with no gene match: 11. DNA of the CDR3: TGTGCCAGCAGCCAGACAGGGAGCCTACTTGGCTACACCTTC. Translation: CASSQTGSLLGYTF.

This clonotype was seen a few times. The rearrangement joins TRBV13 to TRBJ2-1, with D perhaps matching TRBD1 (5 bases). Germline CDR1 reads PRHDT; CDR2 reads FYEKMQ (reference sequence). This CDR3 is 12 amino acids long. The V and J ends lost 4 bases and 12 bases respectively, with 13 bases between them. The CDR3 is CASSSNEQGQFF. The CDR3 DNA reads TGTGCCAGCAGCTCCAATGAGCAGGGGCAGTTCTTC.

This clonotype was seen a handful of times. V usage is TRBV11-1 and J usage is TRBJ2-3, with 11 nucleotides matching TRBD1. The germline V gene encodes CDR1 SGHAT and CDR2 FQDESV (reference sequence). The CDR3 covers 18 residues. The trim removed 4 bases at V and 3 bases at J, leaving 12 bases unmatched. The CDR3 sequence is CASSSRRDRGIITDTQYF. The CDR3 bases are TGTGCCAGCAGCTCACGGCGGGACAGGGGGATTATTACAGATACGCAGTATTTT.

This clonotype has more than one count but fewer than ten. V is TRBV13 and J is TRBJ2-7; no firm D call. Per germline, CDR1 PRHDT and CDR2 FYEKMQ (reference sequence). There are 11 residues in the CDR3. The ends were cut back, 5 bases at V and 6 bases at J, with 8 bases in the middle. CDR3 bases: TGTGCCAGCAGCCCATCCCTCGAGCAGTACTTC. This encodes CASSPSLEQYF.

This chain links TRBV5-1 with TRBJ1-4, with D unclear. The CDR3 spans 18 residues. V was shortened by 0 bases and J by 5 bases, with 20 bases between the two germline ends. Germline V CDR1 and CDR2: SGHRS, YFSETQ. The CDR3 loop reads CASSLGVGQARGNEKLFF. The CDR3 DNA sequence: TGCGCCAGCAGCTTGGGGGTTGGCCAGGCCCGAGGGAATGAAAAACTGTTTTTT.

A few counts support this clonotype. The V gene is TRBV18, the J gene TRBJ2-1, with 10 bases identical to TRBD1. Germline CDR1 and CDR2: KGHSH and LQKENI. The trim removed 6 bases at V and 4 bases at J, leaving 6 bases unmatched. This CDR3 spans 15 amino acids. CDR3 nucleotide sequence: TGTGCCAGCTCGCTACGGACAGGGGGATACAATGAGCAGTTCTTC. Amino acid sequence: CASSLRTGGYNEQFF. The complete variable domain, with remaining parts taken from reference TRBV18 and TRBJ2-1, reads NAGVMQNPRHLVRRRGQEARLRCSPMKGHSHVYWYRQLPEEGLKFMVYLQKENIIDESGMPKERFSAEFPKEGPSILRIQQVVRGDSAAYFCASSLRTGGYNEQFFGPGTRLTVL.

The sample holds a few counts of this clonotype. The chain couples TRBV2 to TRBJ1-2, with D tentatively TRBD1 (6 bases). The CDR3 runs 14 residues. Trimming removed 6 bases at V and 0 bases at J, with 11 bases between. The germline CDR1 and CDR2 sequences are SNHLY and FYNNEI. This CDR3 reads CASRETGSNYGYTF. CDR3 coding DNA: TGTGCCAGCAGAGAGACAGGTTCTAACTATGGCTACACCTTC.

The CDR3 DNA reads as TGTGCCAGCAGTGAATCGGCCCGGCTAGCGGGCACAGATACGCAGTATTTT. Encoded protein: CASSESARLAGTDTQYF. The rearrangement links TRBV25-1 to TRBJ2-3, with TRBD2 identical over 7 bases. CDR1 and CDR2 from the germline V gene are MGHDK and SYGVNS. V shed 1 base and J 1 base; nucleotides not matched to a gene: 8. The CDR3 consists of 17 residues.

Here the CDR3 reads CASSLGRLANTDTQYF. In DNA, the CDR3 is TGTGCCAGCAGCTTAGGACGGCTAGCGAACACAGATACGCAGTATTTT. V is TRBV7-3 and J is TRBJ2-3; a weak D match, TRBD2 (6 bases). The CDR3 consists of 16 residues. CDR1 SGHTA and CDR2 FQGTGA come from the germline V gene. The ends were cut back, 2 bases at V and 2 bases at J, with 14 bases in the middle.

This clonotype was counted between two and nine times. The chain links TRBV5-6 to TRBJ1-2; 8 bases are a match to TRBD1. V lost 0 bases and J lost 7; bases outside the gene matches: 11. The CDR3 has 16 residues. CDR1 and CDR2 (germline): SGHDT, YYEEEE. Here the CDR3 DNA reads TGTGCCAGCAGCTTGGCGTTTGACAGGGGAATTGGTGGCTACACCTTC. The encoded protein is CASSLAFDRGIGGYTF.

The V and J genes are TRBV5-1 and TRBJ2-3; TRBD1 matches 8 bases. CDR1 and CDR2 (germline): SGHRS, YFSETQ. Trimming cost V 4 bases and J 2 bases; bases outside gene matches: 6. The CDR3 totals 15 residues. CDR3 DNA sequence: TGCGCCAGCAGCGGTCAGGGGGCGTTCACAGATACGCAGTATTTT. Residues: CASSGQGAFTDTQYF.